The T cell receptor (beta chain) under discussion was sequenced for a study of cytomegalovirus exposure and HLA in healthy donors. Notes on the study in general: CMV serostatus was the sole immune exposure information available. CMV antigen specificity was confirmed in vitro for three CMV-associated chains. Among TCR beta chains, those listed as cytomegalovirus-associated numbered some 160.

It was with 60 Vbeta and 13 Jbeta primers that the PCR ran. Clones were read by immunoSEQ multiplex PCR, and TCRdb kept only the in-frame ones, dropping some. The sample contains 140,000 to 150,000 clones, over 70% of which appear only once. In its sample, this clone was seen once. Its target is not known. Compared with germline, one end of the junction differs, possibly owing to a read error. The CDR3 has 16 residues. CDR1 and CDR2 (germline): KGHSH, LQKENI. The sequencing input was PBMCs. The chain couples TRBV18 to TRBJ2-6, with D possibly matching TRBD2 (6 bases). This receptor was taken from a man aged 30 to 45 in good health and CMV-seronegative. CDR3 loop: CASSPGGTPGANGLTF. DNA for the CDR3: TGTGCCAGCTCACCGGGGGGTACGCCCGGGGCCAACGGCCTGACTTTC.